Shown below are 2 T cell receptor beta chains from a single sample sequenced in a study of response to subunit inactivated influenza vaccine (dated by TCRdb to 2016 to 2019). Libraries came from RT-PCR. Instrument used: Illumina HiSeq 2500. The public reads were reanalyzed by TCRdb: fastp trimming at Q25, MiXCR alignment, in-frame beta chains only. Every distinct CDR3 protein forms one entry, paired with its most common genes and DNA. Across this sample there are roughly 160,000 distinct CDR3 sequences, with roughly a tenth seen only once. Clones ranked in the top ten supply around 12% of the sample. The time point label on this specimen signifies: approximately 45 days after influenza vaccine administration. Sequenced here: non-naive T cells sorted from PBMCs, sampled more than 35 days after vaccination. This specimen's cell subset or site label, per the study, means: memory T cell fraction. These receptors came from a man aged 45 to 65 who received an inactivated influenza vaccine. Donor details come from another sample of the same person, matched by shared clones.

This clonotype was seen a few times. CDR3 DNA: TGCAGTGGAAGGGGGGTCGGGACCTCCTACAATGAGCAGTTCTTC. It translates to CSGRGVGTSYNEQFF. The chain employs TRBV20-1 and TRBJ2-1; D is perhaps TRBD1 or TRBD2 (6 bases each). With 7 bases removed from V and 0 bases from J, the gap between germline ends came to 16 bases. CDR1 is DFQATT, CDR2 SNEGSKA, per germline (reference sequence). The CDR3 length is 15 residues.

The DNA of the CDR3 is TGTGCCAGTCAGAGGGGACAGGGCACCGGGGAGCTGTTTTTT. Translated: CASQRGQGTGELFF. The chain carries TRBV21-1 and TRBJ2-2; the D segment call TRBD1 is taken from the table without a DNA check. TRBV21-1 is marked as a pseudogene. The CDR3 covers 14 residues.